This TCR beta chain was captured in a study of shared clonotypes between healthy human individuals (dated by TCRdb to the early 2020s). In terms of the full investigation: The cohort included three men and two women between 18 and 49 years of age. The study deeply sequenced blood TCR repertoires of about 5 healthy adults to estimate repertoire size and the extent of clonotype sharing between individuals. Per donor, leukapheresis produced somewhere between about 0.94 and 10 billion PBMCs. For each donor, three plates each were used for CD4 naive and CD4 memory, two plates were used for CD8 naive, and one plate was used for CD8 memory. To increase sequencing depth and limit assay-specific biases, TCR repertoire library preparation and sequencing were carried out by different laboratories using diverse techniques.

Using the deep immunoSEQ assay, multiplex PCR amplified TCR CDR3 regions from genomic DNA. Genomic DNA extracted from each cell subset was distributed evenly over all wells of several immunoSEQ 96-well plates, and each plate served as one replicate. For sorted subsets, about 210 ng of genomic DNA, equivalent to 30,000 or so T cell genomes, went into each replicate PCR. Purified libraries were quantified with a Qubit 3.0 fluorometer, sized on a Bioanalyzer 2100, and re-quantified with the KAPA Library Quantification kit. A separate single-read 150-cycle Illumina NextSeq 550 flow cell was used to sequence each immunoSEQ 96-well plate. As for the original processing: Because the immunoSEQ output held only junctional sequences and lacked quality scores, the filtering could not match the filtering applied to full-length reads. To assign V/J genes and CDR3, sequences were annotated using PyIR, a Python wrapper for IgBLAST v1.9, with IMGT germline references. Reads were filtered out if the reads had weak V/J assignments (E-value above 1e-6), no CDR3, stop codons, out-of-frame junctions, or ambiguous translated residues. V3J clonotypes were defined by identical inferred V gene, J gene, and CDR3 amino acid sequence. Percentage overlap between repertoires was computed as shared unique clonotypes divided by the size of the smaller repertoire. Three approaches were used to assess repertoire richness: RTK rarefaction, the Chao1 estimator, and Recon v2.1 estimates of unobserved clonotypes. For all TCRbeta clonotypes obtained by the gDNA method from four donors, generation probabilities were computed with OLGA. In TCRdb, the immuneACCESS table is reduced to in-frame sequences with V and J assigned. These tables do not hold every clone; where another copy was compared, an unresolved V gene accounts for under half, and the others remain unexplained. The DNA gave D and trimming, while V, J and clone size come from that table. Counted in this sample were around 1,900,000 clones; around 95% of them appeared once. Jointly, the top ten make up roughly 1.7% of the sample.

For the CD8 naive samples, CD45RO-negative cells were positively selected for CCR7, yielding a CD45RA+CCR7+ population from which TemRA cells were excluded. The donors were healthy, HIV-negative adults who had no recently reported acute infections or vaccinations. Only Caucasian adults living in Nashville, Tennessee, USA were represented among the donors. After blood collection by leukapheresis, PBMCs were isolated using Ficoll-Histopaque density gradient centrifugation and then cryopreserved in the vapor phase of liquid nitrogen. Analytical flow cytometry was used to check the purity and quantity of every magnetically sorted T cell population. Genomic DNA was isolated from each sorted fraction and quantified by UV absorbance on a Nanodrop 2000c. The cysteine opens and the phenylalanine closes a CDR3 of 13 amino acids. Only the CDR3 DNA is retained, 39 bases long and in frame from the first base. The germline V gene encodes CDR1 WNHNN and CDR2 SYGVQD (reference sequence). V has 8 bases trimmed and J has 6 bases trimmed; junction bases matching no gene number 6.

Here is what the overall study found, with its caveats: The genetic and exposure-history diversity represented was limited by the small number of donors. Sampling was restricted to blood, and TCR repertoires in tissue are likely to differ from TCR repertoires in blood. Estimated clonotype richness was generally larger for naive than for memory subsets. When a handful of donors were compared, the shared fraction of clonotypes was 5% to 6.5% for naive CD4, around 4% for naive CD8, roughly 2.5% for memory CD4, and less than 0.5% for memory CD8. Higher generation probabilities were observed for clonotypes shared by all four sorted-subset donors than for non-shared clonotypes. Incomplete sequencing was indicated by rarefaction of sorted-subset datasets, despite the large sequencing depth. Based on pairwise subsampling, the degree of clonotype sharing among donors was expected to be affected by sequencing depth.

This clone was observed once. The antigen it recognizes is unknown. The input lacks base qualities; no much larger clone sits a single base away. Sequencing input: naive CD8+ T cells from PBMCs. In light of the paper, this sample's cell subset or site label describes: CD45RA+CCR7+. This sequence was found in a man younger than 35 in good health. Some clones in this sample may be carry-over from other donors' samples. Recombination connected TRBV10-1 to TRBJ2-2; TRBD2 fits 7 bases in the junction. Here is the DNA: TGCGCCAGCGGTACTAGCGCGGCCGGGGAGCTGTTTTTT. This yields the protein CASGTSAAGELFF.